This T cell receptor (beta chain) was profiled in a study of regulatory T cells in long-lasting Graves disease. Study-wide results and limits: Clonotypes that were public and shared totalled some 2,900 in persistent patients versus approximately 970 in new patients.

Time point specified: persistent/refractory GD, antithyroid drugs over 5 years with positive TRAb. Isolated PBMC RNA provided the starting material for the TCR library. Roughly 9.2-milliliter peripheral blood samples went into EDTA tubes. This clonotype was counted only a few times. The antigen remains unidentified. Construction of TCR beta libraries relied on iRepertoire HTBI primers and on Arm-PCR targeting CDR3 regions. TCRdb passed the multiplex PCR reads through MiXCR, listing each CDR3 protein once. The table has roughly 500,000 distinct CDR3 sequences, less than 25% seen once; the top ten hold over 7.5%. The source material was peripheral blood mononuclear cells (PBMCs), sampled when the disease was refractory, from a patient treated with antithyroid drugs. The receptor's source is a female donor with Graves disease.

CDR3 bases: TGTGCCATCAGTGAGTCGAATCCGGACACCGGGGAGCTGTTTTTT. This codes for CAISESNPDTGELFF. The chain uses TRBV10-3 and TRBJ2-2; D gene ambiguous. V was trimmed by 0 bases and J by 3 bases, leaving 8 bases between them. This CDR3 is 15 amino acids long. Per the germline V gene, CDR1 is ENHRY and CDR2 is SYGVKD.